This T cell receptor (beta chain) was found in a study of blood T cell repertoires in COVID-19. About the research overall: Whether acute or convalescent, the COVID-19 samples came from the United States, Italy and Spain. Nucleic acid was either cDNA or gDNA, and it came from T cells, B-cell-depleted T cells, or PBMCs.

The ends lost 0 bases at V and 6 bases at J; junction bases unmatched: 15. There are 18 residues in the CDR3. The germline gives CDR1 SGHAT, CDR2 FQNNGV. Under the authors' procedure: Scientists estimated how many nucleated cells there were by amplifying reference gene primers. Data came from immunoSEQ multiplex PCR; TCRdb stores just in-frame clones and leaves some out. D and trimming were read from the DNA, whereas the V and J calls and clone size are those reported in that table. There are about 52,000 clones in the sample; about 90% occur only once, and roughly 15% lies in the top ten. Sequencing input: peripheral blood. This sequence joins TRBV11-2 and TRBJ2-3, with 7 positions matching TRBD2. This clonotype originated in a human donor with active COVID-19. The donor label of this sample is uncertain. CDR3 DNA sequence: TGTGCCAGCAGCTTAGATCTCGGGCTAGCGGCGCCCGGGGATACGCAGTATTTT. It is translated as CASSLDLGLAAPGDTQYF.